The present TCR beta chain was sequenced within a study of blood T cells in healthy people across ages (dated by TCRdb to 2014 to 2015). For the wider study: In model experiments, template switching captured roughly one uniquely barcoded TCR beta cDNA molecule for every two T cells. Using deep sequencing normalized with unique cDNA molecular identifiers, the study measured how TCR beta repertoire diversity changes with age. The donors were divided into four age groups: young (average approximately 17 years), middle-aged (approximately 42), aged (about 61) and long-lived (roughly 82). Donors of different ages were randomly distributed across sequencing lanes to avoid experimental bias. The study analyzed two additional independent replicas of 1 million unique cDNA reads from the same blood draw for two donors, one aged 18 to 30 and one aged 80 or older. What the study reported, not specific to this receptor: Estimates of total diversity based on one million sequenced T cells were considered lower bounds and underestimates. The CMV infection status of donors was not known, potentially confounding age-related changes in expanded clonotypes. As age increased, observed TCR beta diversity per million T cells dropped in a roughly linear way, and a significant reduction was already evident by age 40. Observed TCR beta diversity correlated strongly with the percentage of naive T cells measured by flow cytometry. Conclusive comparison of naive and antigen-experienced compartments was prevented by the profiling of bulk unsorted PBMCs. The long-lived group showed more naive CD4+ T cells, fewer expanded clones and increased TCR diversity than the aged group, suggesting age selection.

In the case of this clonotype: Its antigen specificity is not known. Base qualities are not at hand, and no much larger clone is one base apart.

V is trimmed back by 3 bases and J by 1 base, and the junction contains 5 bases that no gene match accounts for. The CDR3 numbers 16 residues from cysteine through phenylalanine. Of the read, only the CDR3 DNA is kept; its 48 bases are in frame from base 1. CDR1 is given as MNHEY and CDR2 as SVGAGI, both from the germline V gene. Library creation used 5' RACE. Sequenced using an Illumina HiSeq 2500. A second PCR of 7 to 11 cycles was performed with a sample-barcoded 5' primer and a J-beta primer mix. A template-switch 5' adaptor carrying 12 random nucleotides introduced a unique molecular identifier onto each TCR beta cDNA molecule. At least 3 million CDR3-containing paired-end reads were obtained from each sample. First-strand cDNA was synthesized from all RNA with the Mint cDNA synthesis kit, primed by a TRBC-specific oligonucleotide. After uracil-DNA glycosylase treatment, a first 18-cycle PCR used universal primers M1SS and BC2_uni_R on all cDNA. In the original analysis: Each sample was normalized by randomly selecting 1 million high-quality reads, each carrying a distinct molecular identifier. Reads with shared molecular identifiers were discarded instead of being binned into consensus sequences. CDR3 identification, clonotype clustering and error correction used MiTCR with a Q25 quality threshold and the strictest error-elimination algorithm. Lower-bound total TCR beta diversity was estimated with a nonparametric unseen species model using Euler transformation. Using fastp at Q25 and MiXCR, TCRdb reprocessed the public reads and kept productive beta chains. CDR3 protein duplicates are merged, each entry listing the most common genes and DNA. TCRdb's processing, not the authors', yielded these V and J calls. For this sample the table gives 700,000 to 1,000,000 distinct CDR3 sequences, of which approximately 48% were detected only once. Approximately 20% of the sample goes to the ten largest clones.

Systemically healthy Caucasian individuals from Russia, about 38 in total and aged roughly 6 to 100 years, were included as donors. Each donor gave 9 to 10 milliliters of peripheral blood, collected into EDTA-treated Vacutainer tubes. Ficoll-Paque density-gradient centrifugation was used to isolate PBMCs, with at least 7 million per sample. Total RNA, at least 5 micrograms per sample, was extracted from PBMCs with Trizol reagent. For every donor, flow cytometry on a PBMC aliquot measured the percentage of naive CD45RAhigh/CD27high T cells. Sequenced sample: blood. The clonotype originates from a man aged 55-75 years in good health. The rearranged chain carries TRBV6-5 and TRBJ2-5; 10 bases in the junction line up with TRBD2. The CDR3 amino acid sequence is: CASSYGLAAPQETQYF. The nucleotide sequence reads TGTGCCAGCAGTTATGGACTAGCGGCACCCCAAGAGACCCAGTACTTC.